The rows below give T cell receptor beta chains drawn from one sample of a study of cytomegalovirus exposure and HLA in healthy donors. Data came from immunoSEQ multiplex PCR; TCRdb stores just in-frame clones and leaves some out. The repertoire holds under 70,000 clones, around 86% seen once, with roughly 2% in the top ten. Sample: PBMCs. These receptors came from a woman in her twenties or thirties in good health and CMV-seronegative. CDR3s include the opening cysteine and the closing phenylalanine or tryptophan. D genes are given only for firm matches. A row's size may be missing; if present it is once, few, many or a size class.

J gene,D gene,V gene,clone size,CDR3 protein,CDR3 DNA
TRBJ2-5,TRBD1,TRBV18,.,CASSPSIDRGIQETQYF,TGTGCCAGCTCACCATCGATTGACAGGGGCATCCAAGAGACCCAGTACTTC
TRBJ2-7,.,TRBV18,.,CASSPPGRPVEQYF,TGTGCCAGCTCACCACCGGGCCGGCCGGTGGAGCAGTACTTC
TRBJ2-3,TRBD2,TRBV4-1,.,CASSPLVLAGPMDTQYF,TGCGCCAGCAGCCCCCTGGTGCTAGCGGGGCCCATGGATACGCAGTATTTT
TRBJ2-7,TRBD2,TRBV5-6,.,CASSLGTSTHYEQYF,TGTGCCAGCAGCTTAGGGACTAGCACCCACTACGAGCAGTACTTC
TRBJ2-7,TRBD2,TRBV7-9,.,CASSPRGGYHEQYF,TGTGCCAGCAGCCCCCGGGGGGGCTATCACGAGCAGTACTTC
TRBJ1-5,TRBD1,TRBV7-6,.,CASSAQGGGNQPQHF,TGTGCCAGCAGCGCTCAGGGGGGAGGCAATCAGCCCCAGCATTTT
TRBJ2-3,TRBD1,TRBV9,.,CASSVGTGGADTQYF,TGTGCCAGCAGCGTAGGGACAGGAGGAGCAGATACGCAGTATTTT
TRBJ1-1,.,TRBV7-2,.,CASSPGVGTEAFF,TGTGCCAGCAGCCCGGGGGTTGGGACTGAAGCTTTCTTT
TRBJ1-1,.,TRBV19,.,CASSMERMNTEAFF,TGTGCCAGTAGTATGGAGAGAATGAACACTGAAGCTTTCTTT
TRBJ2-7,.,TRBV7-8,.,CASSPQLRTEYEQYF,TGTGCCAGCAGCCCGCAGTTGAGGACAGAATACGAGCAGTACTTC
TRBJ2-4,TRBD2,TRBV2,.,CASILLAGGNIQYF,TGTGCCAGCATCTTACTAGCGGGTGGGAACATTCAGTACTTC
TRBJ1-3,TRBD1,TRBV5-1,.,CASSLNTRQGLSGNTIYF,TGCGCCAGCAGCTTGAATACACGACAGGGACTCTCTGGAAACACCATATATTTT
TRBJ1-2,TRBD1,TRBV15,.,CATSSRDRGFPNYGYTF,TGTGCCACCAGCAGCCGGGACAGGGGATTCCCAAACTATGGCTACACCTTC
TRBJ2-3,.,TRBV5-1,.,CASSFRYRENTDTQYF,TGCGCCAGCAGCTTCCGATACAGGGAAAACACAGATACGCAGTATTTT
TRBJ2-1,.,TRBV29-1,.,CSFLSGGQIKVEQFF,TGCAGCTTCCTCTCCGGAGGACAGATTAAGGTCGAGCAGTTCTTC
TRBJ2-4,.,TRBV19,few,CASSIYEGQAKNIQYF,TGTGCCAGTAGCATATATGAGGGTCAGGCCAAAAACATTCAGTACTTC
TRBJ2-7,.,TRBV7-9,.,CASSWASGLYEQYF,TGTGCCAGCAGCTGGGCCAGCGGACTCTACGAGCAGTACTTC
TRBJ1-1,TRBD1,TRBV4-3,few,CASSHNGQGAKAFF,TGCGCCAGCAGCCATAATGGACAGGGGGCTAAGGCTTTCTTT